This T cell receptor (beta chain) was obtained from a study of molecular identifiers for immune sequencing clone quantification. This clonotype appeared a few times. There are 15 residues in the CDR3. After removal of 6 bases from V and 3 bases from J, the junction contained 8 bases not matched to a gene. CDR1 and CDR2 (germline): LNHDA, SQIVND (reference sequence). TCRdb re-derived calls from the PCR reads in MiXCR, one entry per CDR3 protein. The sample has hundreds of thousands of distinct CDR3 sequences, approximately 24% seen once. The chain carries TRBV19 and TRBJ2-7, with 10 bases lining up with TRBD1. The sample was naive CD8+ T cells from blood, with Jurkat cell RNA spiked in. The subset was: FACS-sorted CD8+CD4-CCR7+CD45RA+ naive T cells. The clonotype comes from a human donor in good health. Some libraries in this study had Jurkat cell RNA spiked in. The CDR3: CASRPGTGAYYEQYF. In DNA, the CDR3 is TGTGCCAGTAGACCCGGGACAGGGGCCTACTACGAGCAGTACTTC. The full variable domain, rest sourced from reference TRBV19 and TRBJ2-7, is DGGITQSPKYLFRKEGQNVTLSCEQNLNHDAMYWYRQDPGQGLRLIYYSQIVNDFQKGDIAEGYSVSREKKESFPLTVTSAQKNPTAFYLCASRPGTGAYYEQYFGPGTRLTVT.